This section outlines one T cell receptor beta chain sequence together with its context. As yet, its antigen is unknown. Germline values: CDR1 MNHEY, CDR2 SVGAGI. The length of the CDR3 is 15 residues. V trimming: 0 bases; J trimming: 6 bases; junction bases outside the gene matches: 6. Pools of viral peptides were used by the ViraFEST assay to expand antigen-specific CD4+ T cells ahead of sequencing. Following culture for around 10 days, CD4+ T cells were isolated. None of the vaccinated had previously contracted SARS-CoV-2, and their nucleocapsid antibodies tested negative. Each culture well received about 2 million PBMC. These cells were then cultured in IMDM with roughly 9 IU/ml IL-2 and about 9.9 ug/ml peptides. Assay used: immunoSEQ multiplex PCR; TCRdb lists only in-frame clones, some missing. The data contain 25,000 or so clones, around 71% of them seen just once; the ten biggest clones take up under 15%.

These data come from a study of vaccination effects on CD4 cells after COVID-19. This receptor was taken from a human donor who received a COVID-19 vaccine. This sequence joins TRBV6-5 and TRBJ2-7, with 9 bases identical to TRBD1. The sequenced sample was CD4+ T cells from PBMCs cultured with HCoV-OC43 spike peptides, obtained before COVID-19 vaccination. Noted subset: HCoV-OC43 spike overlapping peptide pool stimulation. The CDR3 loop is CASSYSGQGSLEQYF. The CDR3 DNA sequence: TGTGCCAGCAGTTACTCGGGACAGGGTAGCCTCGAGCAGTACTTC.